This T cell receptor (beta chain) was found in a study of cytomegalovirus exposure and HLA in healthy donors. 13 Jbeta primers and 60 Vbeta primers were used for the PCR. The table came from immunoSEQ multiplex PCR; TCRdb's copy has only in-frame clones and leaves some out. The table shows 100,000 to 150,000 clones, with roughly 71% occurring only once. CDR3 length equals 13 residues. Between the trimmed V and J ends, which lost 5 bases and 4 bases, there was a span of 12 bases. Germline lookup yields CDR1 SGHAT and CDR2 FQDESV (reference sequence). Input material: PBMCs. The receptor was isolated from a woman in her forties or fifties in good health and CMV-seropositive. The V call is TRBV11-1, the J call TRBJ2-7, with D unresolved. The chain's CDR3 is CASSTSIGYEQYF. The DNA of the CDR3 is TGTGCCAGCAGCACATCAATCGGGTACGAGCAGTACTTC.